Each of the 8 T cell receptor beta chains below was sequenced from the same sample in a study of beta chain features in type 1 diabetes (dated by TCRdb to between 2018 and 2020). Library preparation used the immunoSEQ multiplex PCR assay. The entire amount of isolated RNA was reverse transcribed using the High Capacity cDNA Reverse Transcription Kit, so the sequenced TCRB transcripts were expressed ones. TCRdb obtained this table from immuneACCESS and retained in-frame rearrangements with V and J assigned. These tables miss some clones; where compared with another copy, unresolved V genes account for less than half of the shortfall, and the remainder is unexplained. This sample has approximately 38,000 clones in its table, and around 60% of those were observed once. The biggest ten clones account for around 2% of the sample. The material sequenced was Tregs from blood. The cell subset or site label of this sample denotes: regulatory CD4+ T cells. These receptors came from a woman in her twenties or thirties in good health.

The chain uses TRBV15 and TRBJ2-1; 14 nucleotides agree with TRBD2. Germline V lookup: CDR1 LNHNV, CDR2 YYDKDF (reference sequence). Unmatched junction bases numbered 7, after V lost 4 bases and J lost 8 bases. This CDR3 has 16 amino acids. CDR3 protein: CATSKGLAGEIDEQFF. The CDR3 DNA is TGTGCCACCAGCAAGGGACTAGCGGGAGAAATTGATGAGCAGTTCTTC.

Of note for this clone: Germline is not matched at one junction end, which may reflect a read error. This chain joins TRBV6-6 and TRBJ1-1, with 8 bases identical to TRBD1. CDR1 is MNHNY, CDR2 SVGAGI, per germline (reference sequence). The CDR3 spans 13 residues. CDR3 region: CASIRQGNAEAFF. The DNA for the CDR3 is TGTGCCAGCATCCGACAGGGGAACGCTGAAGCTTTCTTT.

This clone is categorized as medium-sized. The chain is built from TRBV10-3 and TRBJ2-5; possible D gene TRBD1, 5 bases. The V and J ends lost 3 bases and 5 bases respectively, with 10 bases between them. CDR3 length: 13 residues. In germline, CDR1 is ENHRY, CDR2 SYGVKD. The CDR3 region has the DNA TGTGCCATCAGTGACAGGGAACGGGAGACCCAGTACTTC. Its protein is CAISDRERETQYF.

Worth noting for this clone: The same CDR3 arises from other DNA sequences in this sample as well. This sequence joins TRBV29-1 and TRBJ2-1; D is perhaps TRBD2 (7 bases). Germline lookup yields CDR1 SQVTM and CDR2 ANQGSEA. This CDR3 spans 15 amino acids. V lost 6 bases, J lost 4 bases, and 19 bases lay in between. The CDR3 loop reads CSVYGRGGAYNEQFF. Written as DNA, the CDR3 is TGCAGCGTCTATGGGAGAGGGGGGGCATACAATGAGCAGTTCTTC.

This clone has only a few counts. J is TRBJ1-4 and V is TRBV7-8; D may be TRBD1 (5 bases). The CDR3 is 14 residues long. V was trimmed by 2 bases and J by 8 bases, leaving 12 bases between them. From germline, CDR1 is SGHVS and CDR2 FQNEAQ. CDR3 DNA: TGTGCCAGCAGCTTATCGCAGGGATTAGAAAAACTGTTTTTT. Translating it yields CASSLSQGLEKLFF. Using reference TRBV7-8 and TRBJ1-4 for the parts outside the CDR3, the full variable domain is GAGVSQSPRYKVAKRGQDVALRCDPISGHVSLFWYQQALGQGPEFLTYFQNEAQLDKSGLPSDRFFAERPEGSVSTLKIQRTQQEDSAVYLCASSLSQGLEKLFFGSGTQLSVL.

The J gene is TRBJ2-1, the V gene TRBV30; D call uncertain. The CDR3 covers 13 residues. Trimming cost V 0 bases and J 9 bases, with 12 bases left between them. CDR1 and CDR2 (germline): GTSNPN, SVGIG (reference sequence). CDR3 protein: CAWSVSSYGEQFF. Here the CDR3 DNA reads TGTGCCTGGAGTGTGTCTAGTTATGGTGAGCAGTTCTTC.

The rearrangement uses TRBV7-2 and TRBJ2-7; D unresolved. The CDR3 sequence is 12 residues long. With 2 bases removed from V and 4 bases from J, the gap between germline ends came to 6 bases. Germline CDR1 is SGHTA and CDR2 is FQGNSA. The CDR3 is CASSLHQYEQYF. DNA of the CDR3: TGTGCCAGCAGCTTACACCAGTACGAGCAGTACTTC. The full variable domain, with the rest looked up from reference TRBV7-2 and TRBJ2-7, is GAGVSQSPSNKVTEKGKDVELRCDPISGHTALYWYRQSLGQGLEFLIYFQGNSAPDKSGLPSDRFSAERTGGSVSTLTIQRTQQEDSAVYLCASSLHQYEQYFGPGTRLTVT.

J is TRBJ1-2 and V is TRBV28; D is uncertain. The CDR3 is made up of 13 amino acids. Looked up from germline, CDR1 is MDHEN and CDR2 is SYDVKM. V gave up 1 base and J gave up 7 bases, with 10 bases separating them. CDR3 amino acids: CASSLFGSGGYTF. In nucleotides, the CDR3 is TGTGCCAGCAGTTTATTTGGGTCGGGTGGCTACACCTTC.